This T cell receptor (beta chain) was documented in a study of naive and memory T cell subsets. CMV status came from CD4+ T cell IFNgamma after overnight CMV lysate stimulation of fresh PBMCs. Sequential positive selection took CD4 T cells first, then CD8 T cells. The study, taken as a whole, reports: TCR abundance followed a power law differing between naive and memory subsets. A few larger clonotypes appeared in naive repertoires, especially CD8, possibly memory cells re-expressing CD45RA. In naive cells, over 95% of TCR sequences were seen only once.

This clonotype has a handful of counts. Its antigen is unidentified. The V gene's germline CDR1 is MNHEY and CDR2 SVGEGT. V trimming: 3 bases; J trimming: 8 bases; junction bases outside the gene matches: 4. The CDR3 is 13 amino acids. An equimolar mix of two oligonucleotides served as the beta constant-region primer for TRBC1 and TRBC2. The ligated cDNA underwent four PCR rounds using SP2 and nested alpha and beta constant-region primers. TCRdb reanalysed the UMI-ligation and nested PCR reads using MiXCR and keeps one entry per CDR3 protein. The table shows under 150,000 distinct CDR3 sequences, with approximately 21% occurring only once.

The sequence was collected from a human donor in good health. The sequencing input was naive CD8+ T cells from blood. The V gene is TRBV6-2 or TRBV6-3, the J gene TRBJ2-1, with TRBD2 identical over 7 bases. In DNA form, the CDR3 reads TGTGCCAGCAGTTATTGGGAGGGGTATGAGCAGTTCTTC. The encoded protein is CASSYWEGYEQFF.